The T cell receptor (beta chain) described here comes from a study of T cells in Graves' hyperthyroidism and ophthalmopathy. This clonotype turned up a few times. The target antigen is unknown. Germline V gives CDR1 SGHRS, CDR2 YFSETQ. CDR3 size: 16 residues. Trimming took off 1 base at V and 2 bases at J, with 13 bases between the two ends. With a duration under 2 months, the hyperthyroidism was newly diagnosed in patients aged 18 to 65. From RNA transcripts, TCR beta CDR3 regions were amplified. Primed by the HTBI set, a first-round RT-PCR was run on the TCR CDR3. From the multiplex PCR reads, TCRdb called clonotypes with MiXCR, one entry per CDR3 protein. This table holds roughly 380,000 distinct CDR3 sequences, around 13% found once. Broader study findings: Model predictions of ophthalmopathy came a median roughly 6.4 months before onset.

J is TRBJ2-1 and V is TRBV5-1, with D tentatively TRBD2 (6 bases). Sequences were obtained from blood. This TCR came from a woman aged 60-70 years with Graves' hyperthyroidism. CDR3 sequence reads: CASSLWIAETYNEQFF. In DNA form, the CDR3 reads TGCGCCAGCAGCTTGTGGATAGCGGAGACCTACAATGAGCAGTTCTTC.